The source of this T cell receptor (beta chain) is a study of spatial heterogeneity in lung cancer. As for the study in general: Detection consistently captured more beta-chain sequences than alpha-chain sequences. Within raw reads, each unique TCR and UMI combination appeared on average more than ten times.

Germline CDR1 and CDR2: DFQATT and SNEGSKA (reference sequence). This CDR3 contains 16 residues. V was clipped by 1 base and J by 6 bases; unmatched bases: 13. TCRdb independently ran MiXCR on the 5' RACE reads; one entry per CDR3 protein. The sample contains 35,000 to 45,000 distinct CDR3 sequences, roughly 5.2% of which appear only once. Time point noted: sample taken at primary tumor resection. The donors, around 71 patients with untreated early-stage non-small cell lung cancer, provided the samples. The specimen comprised PBMCs, sampled at surgery. The TCR comes from a female donor with early-stage non-small cell lung cancer. The chain joins TRBV20-1 to TRBJ2-7; 9 bases line up with TRBD1. CDR3 sequence (DNA): TGCAGTGCTAGAGGTCTGGGACAGGGAACGTTTTTCGAGCAGTACTTC. Protein product: CSARGLGQGTFFEQYF.